These 16 T cell receptor beta chains share one sample of origin, sequenced in a study of cytomegalovirus exposure and HLA in healthy donors. Primers: 60 Vbeta forward and 13 Jbeta reverse. Only in-frame clones appear in the TCRdb table, and some are missing; sequencing was by immunoSEQ multiplex PCR. The sample yields about 160,000 clones, approximately 79% seen once. Specimen: PBMCs. The receptors derive from a man in his forties in good health and CMV-seropositive.

This clone was counted a few times. This chain uses TRBV6-6 with TRBJ1-3; 7 bases align to TRBD1. Germline V lookup: CDR1 MNHNY, CDR2 SVGAGI (reference sequence). The CDR3 spans 15 residues. V trimming: 6 bases; J trimming: 4 bases; junction bases outside the gene matches: 9. CDR3 in DNA: TGTGCCAGCAGACCCAGGGGGGAACCCGGAAACACCATATATTTT. Its translation: CASRPRGEPGNTIYF.

This chain joins TRBV25-1 and TRBJ2-7; 8 positions agree with TRBD1. The CDR3 is 14 amino acids. The V gene end was trimmed by 5 bases and the J gene end by 5 bases; junction bases not matched to a gene: 8. Germline assignment: CDR1 MGHDK and CDR2 SYGVNS. The DNA for the CDR3 is TGTGCCAGCAGTTCTCAGGAGACAGGGGACGAGCAGTACTTC. It translates to CASSSQETGDEQYF.

On this clone itself: This CDR3 is also generated by other DNA sequences in the sample. The CDR3 DNA reads as TGTGCCAGCAGCTTAGTACAGAGCCAAGAGACCCAGTACTTC. Protein sequence: CASSLVQSQETQYF. The V gene is TRBV7-8, the J gene TRBJ2-5; D is unresolved. V was clipped by 1 base and J by 1 base, with 7 bases between them. Germline-derived CDR1 and CDR2 are SGHVS and FQNEAQ. The CDR3 is 14 residues long. The full variable domain, completed using reference TRBV7-8 and TRBJ2-5, is GAGVSQSPRYKVAKRGQDVALRCDPISGHVSLFWYQQALGQGPEFLTYFQNEAQLDKSGLPSDRFFAERPEGSVSTLKIQRTQQEDSAVYLCASSLVQSQETQYFGPGTRLLVL.

V usage is TRBV9 and J usage is TRBJ1-1, with 10 nucleotides matching TRBD1. Germline V gene data show CDR1 as SGDLS and CDR2 as YYNGEE. The length of the CDR3 is 18 residues. After removal of 0 bases from V and 1 base from J, the junction contained 9 bases not matched to a gene. CDR3 in amino acids: CASSVVRDRGKGNTEAFF. Here the CDR3 DNA reads TGTGCCAGCAGCGTAGTAAGGGACAGGGGTAAGGGGAACACTGAAGCTTTCTTT.

J is TRBJ1-5 and V is TRBV9; 8 nucleotides align to TRBD1. With V trimmed by 3 bases and J by 0 bases, 2 bases remained unmatched. This CDR3 comprises 15 residues. CDR1 is SGDLS, CDR2 YYNGEE, per germline. DNA of the CDR3: TGTGCCAGCAGCGGGCAGGGGGCTAGCAATCAGCCCCAGCATTTT. Amino acids: CASSGQGASNQPQHF.

This chain connects TRBV18 to TRBJ2-4; weak D call: TRBD1 (6 bases). Germline CDR1 and CDR2: KGHSH and LQKENI. The CDR3 runs 17 residues. Trimming stripped 2 bases from V and 3 bases from J, with 17 bases between. CDR3 DNA: TGTGCCAGCTCACCAAACGGACAGTTCGGAGGCAAAAACATTCAGTACTTC. Translated, it gives CASSPNGQFGGKNIQYF.

The V gene is TRBV5-1, the J gene TRBJ2-2; D possibly corresponds to TRBD1 (6 bases). Trimming took 1 base from V and 4 from J, leaving 11 bases between them. The CDR3 has 15 residues. CDR1 is SGHRS and CDR2 is YFSETQ in the germline V gene. The DNA for the CDR3 is TGCGCCAGCAGCTTGTTGCCAGGGGCCACCGGGGAGCTGTTTTTT. As protein: CASSLLPGATGELFF.

V usage is TRBV2 and J usage is TRBJ1-1; possible D gene TRBD1, 6 bases. Germline CDR1 SNHLY, CDR2 FYNNEI. Trimming removed 7 bases from V and 5 bases from J, with 20 bases in between. The CDR3 contains 15 residues. CDR3 DNA sequence: TGTGCCAGCAACCAAGGACAGCTCCGGCGGACTGAAGCTTTCTTT. Its translation: CASNQGQLRRTEAFF.

This sequence joins TRBV19 and TRBJ2-5, with TRBD2 identical over 10 bases. Germline assignment: CDR1 LNHDA and CDR2 SQIVND (reference sequence). The CDR3 covers 14 residues. The trim removed 6 bases at V and 2 bases at J, leaving 3 bases unmatched. Here the CDR3 DNA reads TGTGCCAGTAGAACTAGCGGGGCACAAGAGACCCAGTACTTC. Translated: CASRTSGAQETQYF.

V usage is TRBV7-2 and J usage is TRBJ1-5; the match to TRBD1 covers 9 bases. This CDR3 has 15 amino acids. With V trimmed by 1 base and J by 6 bases, 4 bases remained unmatched. Germline CDR1 SGHTA, CDR2 FQGNSA. CDR3 in amino acids: CASSLGTGAFQPQHF. In nucleotides, the CDR3 is TGTGCCAGCAGCTTAGGGACAGGGGCGTTTCAGCCCCAGCATTTT.

The chain joins TRBV19 to TRBJ1-1, with D possibly being TRBD1 (5 bases). V dropped 0 bases and J dropped 4 bases, with 12 bases sitting between them. The CDR3 covers 15 residues. From germline, CDR1 is LNHDA and CDR2 SQIVND (reference sequence). The CDR3, as DNA: TGTGCCAGTAGTATAGAGGCACAGGTGAGCACTGAAGCTTTCTTT. Translated, it gives CASSIEAQVSTEAFF.

This clone was counted only a few times. Other nucleotide sequences from this sample produce the same CDR3. The V and J genes are TRBV11-2 and TRBJ2-7, with TRBD2 matching over 12 bases. The ends lost 7 bases at V and 7 bases at J; junction bases unmatched: 14. This CDR3 is 16 amino acids long. Germline V gene sequence: CDR1 SGHAT, CDR2 FQNNGV. DNA for the CDR3: TGTGCCAGCACCCCGACAGCCGGACTAGCGGGGTCTGAGCAGTACTTC. Translated, it gives CASTPTAGLAGSEQYF.

In regard to this clone: At the DNA level, this CDR3 is encoded by other sequences in the same sample as well. The chain couples TRBV5-6 to TRBJ2-3, with D perhaps matching TRBD2 (6 bases). Per the germline V gene, CDR1 is SGHDT and CDR2 is YYEEEE. V lost 0 bases and J 0 bases, leaving 11 bases between the germline ends. This CDR3 spans 16 amino acids. The CDR3 DNA reads TGTGCCAGCAGCTTGGGTGGGGGGACTAGCACAGATACGCAGTATTTT. Translating it yields CASSLGGGTSTDTQYF.

The chain combines TRBV4-1 with TRBJ2-7, with D possibly being TRBD2 (6 bases). Deletions cut 1 base from V and 7 bases from J, with 20 bases between. This CDR3 contains 16 residues. CDR1 and CDR2 (germline): MGHRA, YSYEKL. CDR3 amino acids: CASSQVSGVNQVEQYF. The CDR3 coding sequence is TGCGCCAGCAGCCAAGTGTCGGGGGTTAACCAGGTAGAGCAGTACTTC.

V usage is TRBV11-2 and J usage is TRBJ1-6; D is unresolved. The germline V gene encodes CDR1 SGHAT and CDR2 FQNNGV. V gave up 2 bases and J gave up 7 bases, with 15 bases separating them. The CDR3 extends over 16 amino acids. DNA for the CDR3: TGTGCCAGCAGCTTACCGACGGGATTGGGGAATTCACCCCTCCACTTT. Its translation: CASSLPTGLGNSPLHF.

This chain uses TRBV23-1 with TRBJ2-3; D might be TRBD2 (5 bases). TRBV23-1 is an ORF; its function is uncertain. The CDR3 spans 11 residues. The V and J ends lost 3 bases and 12 bases respectively, with 10 bases between them. As DNA, the CDR3 is TGCGCCAGCAGTCAGGGCCCGGGACAGTATTTT. This translates into CASSQGPGQYF.